What follows are 4 T cell receptor beta chains derived from one specimen sequenced in a study of T cell repertoires in cytomegalovirus infection. TCRdb fed the reads into MiXCR, producing one record per CDR3 protein. Of about 830,000 distinct CDR3 sequences listed, about 33% were seen once; the top ten hold 9.5% to 15%. No antigen has been identified for these receptors. The material sequenced was cultured CD8+ T cells from PBMCs, taken from culture after CMV antigen stimulation. The source of these receptors is a human donor in good health (CMV status not recorded). Some clones in this sample may be carry-over from other donors' samples.

The J gene is TRBJ2-3, the V gene TRBV27, with D possibly matching TRBD1 (5 bases). CDR1 MNHEY and CDR2 SMNVEV come from the germline V gene (reference sequence). Trimming stripped 0 bases from V and 1 base from J, with 20 bases between. The CDR3 extends over 19 amino acids. The CDR3 spells CASSLSAGNFARRTDTQYF. CDR3 sequence (DNA): TGTGCCAGCAGTTTATCGGCAGGGAATTTTGCTCGTCGCACAGATACGCAGTATTTT.

On this clonotype: This may come from a read error, since a much larger clone is one base off. This chain joins TRBV7-6 and TRBJ2-3; the D is unclear. The CDR3 runs to 13 residues. CDR1 is SGHVS and CDR2 is FNYEAQ in the germline V gene. CDR3 nucleotides: TGTGCCAACAGCCCCGGGCCAACAGATACGCAGTATTTT. This codes for CANSPGPTDTQYF. Supplemented by reference TRBV7-6 and TRBJ2-3, the full variable domain reads GAGVSQSPRYKVTKRGQDVALRCDPISGHVSLYWYRQALGQGPEFLTYFNYEAQQDKSGLPNDRFSAERPEGSISTLTIQRTEQRDSAMYRCANSPGPTDTQYFGPGTRLTVL.

This clonotype was seen a handful of times. The chain recombines TRBV29-1 with TRBJ2-2, with 9 bases identical to TRBD1. After removal of 4 bases from V and 6 bases from J, the junction contained 9 bases not matched to a gene. The CDR3 length is 15 residues. The V gene's germline CDR1 is SQVTM and CDR2 ANQGSEA. For the CDR3, the DNA is TGCAGCGTTGTGCCGGGACAGGGATTAGCCGGGGAGCTGTTTTTT. Its protein is CSVVPGQGLAGELFF.

On this clonotype itself: A much larger clone differs from this one at a single base, so this may be a read error. The chain couples TRBV7-2 to TRBJ2-3; D tentatively fits TRBD1 or TRBD2 (5 bases each). The CDR3 has 17 amino acids. With 0 bases removed from V and 2 bases from J, the gap between germline ends came to 15 bases. Germline V gene data show CDR1 as SGHTA and CDR2 as FQGNSA. CDR3 nucleotides: TGTGCCAGCAGCTTAGCACTAGTGGGGCATCACACAGATACGCAGTATTTT. It yields the protein CASSLALVGHHTDTQYF.